The 8 T cell receptor beta chains reported below all come from one sample, sequenced in a study of response to subunit inactivated influenza vaccine. TCRdb processed the RT-PCR reads anew with MiXCR; each CDR3 protein has one entry. The data show some 640,000 distinct CDR3 sequences, with roughly 13% seen just once and roughly 6.4% held by the top ten. The sequencing used PBMCs from blood, collected approximately 15 days before vaccination. Receptor source: a man aged 50 to 60 who received an inactivated influenza vaccine.

The V and J genes are TRBV5-4 and TRBJ2-3, with TRBD2 matching 8 bases. The germline CDR1 and CDR2 sequences are SGHNT and YYREEE (reference sequence). The CDR3 spans 16 residues. After removal of 4 bases from V and 0 bases from J, the junction contained 7 bases not matched to a gene. The CDR3 region has the DNA TGTGCCAGCAGCCCAATAGCGGGACCTAGCACAGATACGCAGTATTTT. Translation gives CASSPIAGPSTDTQYF.

This clonotype was observed a handful of times. The rearrangement joins TRBV2 to TRBJ2-5; D possibly corresponds to TRBD1 (7 bases). The CDR3 extends over 13 amino acids. CDR1 is SNHLY, CDR2 FYNNEI, per germline. Trimming shortened V by 10 bases and J by 5 bases, and 17 bases separated the two germline ends. The CDR3 here is CATTLQGRETQYF. The CDR3, as DNA: TGTGCCACGACCCTACAGGGGAGGGAGACCCAGTACTTC.

This clonotype was observed a handful of times. This chain joins TRBV7-9 and TRBJ1-6; possible D gene TRBD1, 5 bases. The germline V and J ends were trimmed by 1 base and 7 bases, with 14 bases remaining between them. CDR3 length equals 16 residues. Germline V lookup: CDR1 SEHNR, CDR2 FQNEAQ (reference sequence). The CDR3 DNA follows: TGTGCCAGCAGCTTAGATTGGGGGGAGCAGAATTCACCCCTCCACTTT. Protein sequence: CASSLDWGEQNSPLHF.

The chain recombines TRBV28 with TRBJ1-1; no reliable D call. CDR3 length equals 14 residues. Germline values: CDR1 MDHEN, CDR2 SYDVKM. The V and J ends lost 5 bases and 6 bases respectively, with 16 bases between them. The CDR3 region is CASSETLLLAEAFF. The CDR3 DNA is TGTGCCAGCAGTGAGACACTTTTATTGGCTGAAGCTTTCTTT.

This clonotype showed up just a few times. The chain has TRBV20-1 and TRBJ2-7; 7 positions agree with TRBD2. Trimming cost V 6 bases and J 2 bases; bases outside gene matches: 10. Per the germline V gene, CDR1 is DFQATT and CDR2 is SNEGSKA (reference sequence). The CDR3 contains 14 residues. For the CDR3, the DNA is TGCAGTGCCGGTAGGCGGGGGTCAACCTACGAGCAGTACTTC. This encodes CSAGRRGSTYEQYF.

In this sample, this clonotype turned up a few times. V gene TRBV6-1 combines with J gene TRBJ1-1; TRBD1 matches 7 bases. This CDR3 is built from 16 residues. The germline CDR1 and CDR2 sequences are MNHNS and SASEGT. V lost 7 bases and J lost 7; bases outside the gene matches: 18. Written as DNA, the CDR3 is TGTGCCAGCAACCCACGGACAGGAGGAGGGGAGGGTGAAGCTTTCTTT. The encoded protein is CASNPRTGGGEGEAFF.

The chain couples TRBV20-1 to TRBJ2-2; D is possibly TRBD2 (6 bases). V was trimmed by 3 bases and J by 6 bases, leaving 14 bases between them. This CDR3 is 14 amino acids long. CDR1 DFQATT and CDR2 SNEGSKA come from the germline V gene (reference sequence). The CDR3 nucleotides are TGCAGTGCTAGGGACCTAGCGAGGGCCGGGGAGCTGTTTTTT. The encoded protein is CSARDLARAGELFF.

This clonotype has only a few counts. V and J are TRBV5-1 and TRBJ2-3; perhaps D is TRBD1 or TRBD2 (6 bases each). Germline CDR1 SGHRS, CDR2 YFSETQ. V lost 3 bases and J 0 bases, leaving 14 bases between the germline ends. The CDR3 sequence is 16 residues long. The CDR3 DNA reads as TGCGCCAGCAGCTGGAAGACAGGAGGGAGCACAGATACGCAGTATTTT. Amino acid sequence: CASSWKTGGSTDTQYF. Drawing the rest from reference TRBV5-1 and TRBJ2-3, the complete variable domain is KAGVTQTPRYLIKTRGQQVTLSCSPISGHRSVSWYQQTPGQGLQFLFEYFSETQRNKGNFPGRFSGRQFSNSRSEMNVSTLELGDSALYLCASSWKTGGSTDTQYFGPGTRLTVL.